The clone carrying this T cell receptor (beta chain) was observed many times. The antigen is not known. This sample was taken from a study of T cells in Graves' hyperthyroidism and ophthalmopathy. The TCR beta CDR3 regions underwent amplification using RNA transcripts as the source. With the HTBI primer set, the TCR CDR3 went through a first round of RT-PCR. TCRdb reprocessed the multiplex PCR reads via MiXCR and lists one record per CDR3 protein. The sample records 540,000 or so distinct CDR3 sequences, about a sixth being singletons. Regarding the study as a whole: Ophthalmopathy cases were set apart from stable hyperthyroidism by a 13 V-J model.

Germline CDR1 LNHNV, CDR2 YYDKDF (reference sequence). This CDR3 has 18 residues. Trimming cost V 0 bases and J 0 bases; bases outside gene matches: 11. For Graves' hyperthyroidism to be stable, ophthalmopathy could not progress within 18 months. Used for diagnoses were clinical symptoms, serum thyroxine and TRAb, thyroid ultrasound and orbital computed tomography. It was around 11 ml of fresh peripheral blood that supplied the PBMCs. The chain carries TRBV15 and TRBJ2-7; 7 bases are a match to TRBD2. The specimen sequenced was blood. The sequence derives from a woman aged 25 to 39 with Graves' hyperthyroidism. Here the CDR3 DNA reads TGTGCCACCAGCAGAGATTTGGGGTGGGGGGGGAGCTCCTACGAGCAGTACTTC. Translated, it gives CATSRDLGWGGSSYEQYF.